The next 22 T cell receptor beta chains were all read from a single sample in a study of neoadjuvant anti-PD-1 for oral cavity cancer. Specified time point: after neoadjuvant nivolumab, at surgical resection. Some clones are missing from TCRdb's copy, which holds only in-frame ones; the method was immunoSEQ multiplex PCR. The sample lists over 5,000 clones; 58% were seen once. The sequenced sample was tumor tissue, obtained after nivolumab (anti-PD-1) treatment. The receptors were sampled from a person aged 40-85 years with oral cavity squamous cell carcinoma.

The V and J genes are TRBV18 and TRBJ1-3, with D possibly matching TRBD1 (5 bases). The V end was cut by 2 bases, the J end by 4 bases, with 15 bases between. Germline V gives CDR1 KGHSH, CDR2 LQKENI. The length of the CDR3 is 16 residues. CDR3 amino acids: CASSPGPGLSGNTIYF. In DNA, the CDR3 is TGTGCCAGCTCACCAGGGCCAGGGCTATCGGGAAACACCATATATTTT.

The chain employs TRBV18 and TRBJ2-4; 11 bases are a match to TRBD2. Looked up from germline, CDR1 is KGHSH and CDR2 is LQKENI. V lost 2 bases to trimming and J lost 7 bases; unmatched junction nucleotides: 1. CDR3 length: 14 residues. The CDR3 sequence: CASSPGTSGNIQYF. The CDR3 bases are TGTGCCAGCTCACCAGGGACTAGCGGTAACATTCAGTACTTC.

As DNA, the CDR3 is TGTGCCACCAGCTCCCGGACAGACACTGAAGCTTTCTTT. Protein: CATSSRTDTEAFF. The chain recombines TRBV15 with TRBJ1-1, with D tentatively TRBD1 (6 bases). Looked up from germline, CDR1 is LNHNV and CDR2 is YYDKDF (reference sequence). This CDR3 is 13 amino acids long. Deletions cut 5 bases from V and 3 bases from J, with 10 bases between.

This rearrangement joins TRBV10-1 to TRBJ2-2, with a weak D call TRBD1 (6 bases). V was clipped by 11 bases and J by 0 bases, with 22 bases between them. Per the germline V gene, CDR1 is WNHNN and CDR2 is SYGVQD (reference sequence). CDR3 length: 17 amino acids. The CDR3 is CASSQGRFQSNTGELFF. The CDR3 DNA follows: TGCGCCTCTAGTCAGGGGCGATTTCAATCGAACACCGGGGAGCTGTTTTTT.

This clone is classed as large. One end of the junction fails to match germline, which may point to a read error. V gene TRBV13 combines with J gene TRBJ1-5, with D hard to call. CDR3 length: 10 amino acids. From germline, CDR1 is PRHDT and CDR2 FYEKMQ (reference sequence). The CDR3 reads CASGERVLNF. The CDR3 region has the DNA TGTGCCAGCGGGGAAAGGGTCCTCAATTTT.

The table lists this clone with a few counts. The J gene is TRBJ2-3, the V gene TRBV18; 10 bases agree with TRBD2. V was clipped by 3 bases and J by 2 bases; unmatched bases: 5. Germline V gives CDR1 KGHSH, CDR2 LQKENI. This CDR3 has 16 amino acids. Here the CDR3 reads CASSPLAGEHTDTQYF. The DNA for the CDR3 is TGTGCCAGCTCACCCCTAGCGGGGGAACACACAGATACGCAGTATTTT.

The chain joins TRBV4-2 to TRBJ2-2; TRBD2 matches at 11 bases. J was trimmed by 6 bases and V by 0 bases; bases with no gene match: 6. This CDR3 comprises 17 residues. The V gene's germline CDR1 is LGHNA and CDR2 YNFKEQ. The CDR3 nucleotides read TGTGCCAGCAGCCAAGACGTTGGTAGCGGGAGGGCCGGGGAGCTGTTTTTT. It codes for CASSQDVGSGRAGELFF.

CDR3 sequence reads: CAGGGQGSHEQYF. The CDR3 DNA sequence: TGTGCGGGGGGCGGACAGGGGTCCCACGAGCAGTACTTC. This chain links TRBV28 with TRBJ2-7, with 9 bases that match TRBD1. Germline V CDR1 and CDR2: MDHEN, SYDVKM. The CDR3 has 13 amino acids.

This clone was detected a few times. The CDR3 protein is CASSLAGTGELFF. The DNA of the CDR3 is TGTGCCAGCAGCTTGGCCGGCACCGGGGAGCTGTTTTTT. V gene TRBV5-4 combines with J gene TRBJ2-2; D is unresolved. CDR3 length: 13 amino acids. Between the trimmed V and J ends, which lost 0 bases and 4 bases, there was a span of 4 bases. The germline gives CDR1 SGHNT, CDR2 YYREEE (reference sequence).

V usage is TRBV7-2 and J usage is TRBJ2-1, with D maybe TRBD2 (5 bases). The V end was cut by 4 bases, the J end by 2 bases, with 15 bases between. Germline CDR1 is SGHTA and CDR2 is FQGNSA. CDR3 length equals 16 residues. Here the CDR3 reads CASSSRKSGTYNEQFF. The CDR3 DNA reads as TGTGCCAGCAGCTCCCGGAAGTCGGGGACCTACAATGAGCAGTTCTTC.

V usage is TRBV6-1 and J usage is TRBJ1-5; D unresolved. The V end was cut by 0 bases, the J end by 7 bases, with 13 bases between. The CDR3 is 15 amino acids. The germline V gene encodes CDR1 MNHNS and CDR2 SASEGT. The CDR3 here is CASSEAGGFMQPQHF. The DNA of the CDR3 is TGTGCCAGCAGTGAAGCTGGAGGATTCATGCAGCCCCAGCATTTT.

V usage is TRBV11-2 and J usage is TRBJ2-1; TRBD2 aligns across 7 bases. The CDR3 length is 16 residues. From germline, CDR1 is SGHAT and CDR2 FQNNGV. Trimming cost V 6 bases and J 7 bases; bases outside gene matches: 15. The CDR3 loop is CASRETGTWGGNEQFF. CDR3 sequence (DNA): TGTGCCAGCAGAGAGACCGGGACTTGGGGAGGGAATGAGCAGTTCTTC.

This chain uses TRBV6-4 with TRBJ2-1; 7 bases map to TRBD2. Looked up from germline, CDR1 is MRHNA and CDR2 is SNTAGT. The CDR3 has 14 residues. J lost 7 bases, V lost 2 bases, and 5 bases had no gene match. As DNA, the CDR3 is TGTGCCAGCAGTGACAAGTGGGAGGGGAATGAGCAGTTCTTC. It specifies CASSDKWEGNEQFF.

The CDR3 coding sequence is TGTGCCAGCAGGTTGCCGAGCGGGGCCGGGGAAAAACTGTTTTTT. Translating gives CASRLPSGAGEKLFF. This sequence joins TRBV28 and TRBJ1-4; TRBD1 might be the D (5 bases). With 6 bases removed from V and 8 bases from J, the gap between germline ends came to 19 bases. The germline gives CDR1 MDHEN, CDR2 SYDVKM. This CDR3 region has 15 residues.

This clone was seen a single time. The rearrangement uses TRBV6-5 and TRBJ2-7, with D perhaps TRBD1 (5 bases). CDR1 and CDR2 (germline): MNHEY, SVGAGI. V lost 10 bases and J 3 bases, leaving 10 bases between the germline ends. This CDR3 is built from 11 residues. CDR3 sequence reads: CATSRDYEQYF. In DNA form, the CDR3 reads TGTGCCACCTCCAGGGACTACGAGCAGTACTTC.

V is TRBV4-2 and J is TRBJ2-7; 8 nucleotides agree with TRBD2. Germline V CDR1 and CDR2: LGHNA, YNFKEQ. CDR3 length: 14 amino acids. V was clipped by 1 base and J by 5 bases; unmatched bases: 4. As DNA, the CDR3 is TGTGCCAGCAGCCAAGCGGGGGGGCGCGACGAGCAGTACTTC. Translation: CASSQAGGRDEQYF.

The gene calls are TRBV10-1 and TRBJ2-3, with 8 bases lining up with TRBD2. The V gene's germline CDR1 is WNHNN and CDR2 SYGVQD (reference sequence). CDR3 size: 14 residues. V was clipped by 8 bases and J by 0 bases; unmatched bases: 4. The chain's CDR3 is CASGRGGSTDTQYF. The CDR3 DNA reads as TGCGCCAGCGGACGGGGGGGCAGCACAGATACGCAGTATTTT.

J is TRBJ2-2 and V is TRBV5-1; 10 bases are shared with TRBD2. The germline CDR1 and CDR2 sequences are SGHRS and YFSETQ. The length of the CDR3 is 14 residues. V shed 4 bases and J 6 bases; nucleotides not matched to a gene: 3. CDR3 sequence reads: CASSPGLAAGELFF. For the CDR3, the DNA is TGCGCCAGCAGCCCCGGACTAGCGGCCGGGGAGCTGTTTTTT. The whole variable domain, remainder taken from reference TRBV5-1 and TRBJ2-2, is KAGVTQTPRYLIKTRGQQVTLSCSPISGHRSVSWYQQTPGQGLQFLFEYFSETQRNKGNFPGRFSGRQFSNSRSEMNVSTLELGDSALYLCASSPGLAAGELFFGEGSRLTVL.

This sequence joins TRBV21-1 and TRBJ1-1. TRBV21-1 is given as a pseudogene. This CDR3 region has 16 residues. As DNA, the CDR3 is TGTGCCAGCAACCTTATGGACCGCGGCGGGGTCACTGAAGCTTTCTTT. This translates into CASNLMDRGGVTEAFF.

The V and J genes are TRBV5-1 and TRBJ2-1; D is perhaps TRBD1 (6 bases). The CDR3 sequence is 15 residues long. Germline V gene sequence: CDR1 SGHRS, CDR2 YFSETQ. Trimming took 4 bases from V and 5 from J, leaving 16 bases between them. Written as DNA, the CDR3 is TGCGCCAGCAGCAATCTAGGGGGAAAGAACAATGAGCAGTTCTTC. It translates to CASSNLGGKNNEQFF. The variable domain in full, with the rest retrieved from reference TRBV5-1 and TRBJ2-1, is KAGVTQTPRYLIKTRGQQVTLSCSPISGHRSVSWYQQTPGQGLQFLFEYFSETQRNKGNFPGRFSGRQFSNSRSEMNVSTLELGDSALYLCASSNLGGKNNEQFFGPGTRLTVL.

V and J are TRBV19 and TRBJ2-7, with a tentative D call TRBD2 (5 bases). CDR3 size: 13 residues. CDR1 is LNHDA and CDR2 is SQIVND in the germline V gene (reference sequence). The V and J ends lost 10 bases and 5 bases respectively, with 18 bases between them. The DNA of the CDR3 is TGTGCCATTGGAGGTAACACTCTAAACGAGCAGTACTTC. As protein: CAIGGNTLNEQYF.

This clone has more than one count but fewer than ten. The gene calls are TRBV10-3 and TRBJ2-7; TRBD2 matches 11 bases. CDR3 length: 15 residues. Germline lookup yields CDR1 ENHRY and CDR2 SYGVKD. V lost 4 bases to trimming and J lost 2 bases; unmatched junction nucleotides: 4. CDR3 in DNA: TGTGCCATCAGTGCGGGTAGCGGGGGGGCCTACGAGCAGTACTTC. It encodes CAISAGSGGAYEQYF.